A single T cell receptor (beta chain) is shown here with its context. The sample comes from a study of regulatory T cells in long-lasting Graves disease. TCR beta libraries were built with iRepertoire HTBI primers and Arm-PCR of CDR3 regions. TCRdb recomputed calls from the multiplex PCR reads with MiXCR, one row per CDR3 protein. Among around 450,000 distinct CDR3 sequences listed, 14% to 15% were seen once. This CDR3 has 13 residues. The V gene's germline CDR1 is DFQATT and CDR2 SNEGSKA (reference sequence). V was pared by 6 bases and J by 0 bases, with 9 bases between. Indicated time point: newly diagnosed GD, antithyroid drugs for less than 3 months. PBMCs were the source of the RNA used for TCR sequencing. About 8.8 milliliters of peripheral blood were drawn into EDTA tubes. The sample was also reused in another study, on T cells in Graves' hyperthyroidism and ophthalmopathy. That work contributes: Initially, a first-round RT-PCR of the TCR CDR3 employed the HTBI primer set.

The material was peripheral blood mononuclear cells (PBMCs), obtained at new diagnosis, from a patient treated with antithyroid drugs. The TCR originated in a woman aged 40 to 50 with Graves disease. This sequence joins TRBV20-1 and TRBJ1-3; no clear D gene. Written as DNA, the CDR3 is TGCAGTGCGCGGGCGAACTCTGGAAACACCATATATTTT. This translates into CSARANSGNTIYF.